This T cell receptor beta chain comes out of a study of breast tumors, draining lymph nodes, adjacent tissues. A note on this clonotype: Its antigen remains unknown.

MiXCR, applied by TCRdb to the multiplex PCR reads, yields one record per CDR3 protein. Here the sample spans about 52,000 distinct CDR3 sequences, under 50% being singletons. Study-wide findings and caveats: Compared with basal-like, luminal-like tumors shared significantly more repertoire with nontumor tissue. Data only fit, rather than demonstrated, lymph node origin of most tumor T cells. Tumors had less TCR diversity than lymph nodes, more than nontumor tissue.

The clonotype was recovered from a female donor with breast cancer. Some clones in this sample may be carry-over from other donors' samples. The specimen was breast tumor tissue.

Here the CDR3 DNA reads TGCGCCGTTGGCCGAGCAGGCACAGATACGCAGTATTTT. Its translation is CAVGRAGTDTQYF. The rearrangement links TRBV10-2 to TRBJ2-3, with D unclear. Germline CDR1 and CDR2: WSHSY and SAAADI. Deletions cut 11 bases from V and 1 base from J, with 13 bases between. The CDR3 has 13 residues.